Listed below are T cell receptor beta chains from one sample, sequenced in a study of T cell repertoires in cytomegalovirus infection. TCRdb called the reads again in MiXCR, with one record for every CDR3 protein. Among under 850,000 distinct CDR3 sequences listed, about 33% were seen once. Their cognate antigens are unknown. The material was cultured PBMCs, obtained from culture after CMV antigen stimulation. These receptors were collected from a human donor in good health (CMV status not recorded). Some clones in this sample may be carry-over from other donors' samples. Each CDR3 is given with its conserved first and last residue. Each record gives: D gene, clone size, V gene, J gene, CDR3 protein, CDR3 DNA. A D gene is named only where the DNA matches it firmly. The size field is filled for only some rows; it gives once, few, many or a size class.

d_call: NA; clone_size: NA; v_call: TRBV7-2; j_call: TRBJ1-2; cdr3_aa: CASSKPQGFLGYTF; cdr3_nt: TGTGCCAGCAGCAAACCCCAGGGTTTTTTGGGCTACACCTTC
d_call: NA; clone_size: few; v_call: TRBV28; j_call: TRBJ2-7; cdr3_aa: CASSHLGRSEQYF; cdr3_nt: TGTGCCAGCAGCCACCTAGGGCGGAGCGAGCAGTACTTC
d_call: NA; clone_size: few; v_call: TRBV7-9; j_call: TRBJ2-5; cdr3_aa: CASTPIVGSSQETQYF; cdr3_nt: TGTGCCAGCACCCCAATAGTAGGCAGCAGCCAAGAGACCCAGTACTTC
d_call: TRBD1; clone_size: few; v_call: TRBV7-2; j_call: TRBJ2-3; cdr3_aa: CASSLTGWGTDTQYF; cdr3_nt: TGTGCCAGCAGCTTGACAGGGTGGGGCACAGATACGCAGTATTTT
d_call: TRBD2; clone_size: many; v_call: TRBV7-2; j_call: TRBJ2-1; cdr3_aa: CASSPRTSDIWDEQFF; cdr3_nt: TGTGCCAGCAGCCCACGGACTAGCGACATTTGGGATGAGCAGTTCTTC
d_call: NA; clone_size: NA; v_call: TRBV25-1; j_call: TRBJ2-5; cdr3_aa: CASSERFTISYQETQYF; cdr3_nt: TGTGCCAGCAGTGAACGATTCACGATCAGCTACCAAGAGACCCAGTACTTC
d_call: NA; clone_size: NA; v_call: TRBV6-1; j_call: TRBJ2-5; cdr3_aa: CATLRGSQETQYF; cdr3_nt: TGTGCCACCCTGCGAGGGAGTCAAGAGACCCAGTACTTC
d_call: NA; clone_size: NA; v_call: TRBV7-6; j_call: TRBJ2-1; cdr3_aa: CASSYPWQGSYNEQFF; cdr3_nt: TGTGCCAGCAGCTACCCCTGGCAGGGGTCCTACAATGAGCAGTTCTTC
d_call: NA; clone_size: NA; v_call: TRBV5-8; j_call: TRBJ1-3; cdr3_aa: CASRSRSSGNTIYF; cdr3_nt: TGTGCCAGCAGATCCAGGAGCTCTGGAAACACCATATATTTT
d_call: NA; clone_size: NA; v_call: TRBV24-1; j_call: TRBJ2-2; cdr3_aa: CATDGLRVDTGELFF; cdr3_nt: TGTGCCACCGACGGTCTTAGGGTTGACACCGGGGAGCTGTTTTTT
d_call: NA; clone_size: NA; v_call: TRBV13; j_call: TRBJ1-5; cdr3_aa: CASSGGMGNQPQHF; cdr3_nt: TGTGCCAGCAGTGGTGGAATGGGCAATCAGCCCCAGCATTTT
d_call: NA; clone_size: NA; v_call: TRBV27; j_call: TRBJ2-7; cdr3_aa: CASNPPGRRGEQYF; cdr3_nt: TGTGCCAGCAACCCTCCGGGGAGAAGAGGCGAGCAGTACTTC
d_call: NA; clone_size: NA; v_call: TRBV7-8; j_call: TRBJ2-2; cdr3_aa: CASSLPGAANTGELFF; cdr3_nt: TGTGCCAGCAGCCTCCCAGGAGCGGCGAACACCGGGGAGCTGTTTTTT
d_call: NA; clone_size: few; v_call: TRBV24-1; j_call: TRBJ2-2; cdr3_aa: CATSDGWGHTGELFF; cdr3_nt: TGTGCCACCAGTGACGGATGGGGTCACACCGGGGAGCTGTTTTTT
d_call: TRBD2; clone_size: many; v_call: TRBV7-8; j_call: TRBJ2-3; cdr3_aa: CASSYAGVGRDTQYF; cdr3_nt: TGTGCCAGCAGCTACGCGGGAGTCGGGAGAGATACGCAGTATTTT
d_call: NA; clone_size: NA; v_call: TRBV10-3; j_call: TRBJ1-5; cdr3_aa: CAISEGTNGGNQPQHF; cdr3_nt: TGTGCCATCAGTGAAGGGACAAATGGCGGCAATCAGCCCCAGCATTTT
d_call: NA; clone_size: NA; v_call: TRBV28; j_call: TRBJ2-3; cdr3_aa: CASSPPGIPDTQYF; cdr3_nt: TGTGCCAGCAGTCCCCCCGGGATCCCCGATACGCAGTATTTT
d_call: TRBD1; clone_size: NA; v_call: TRBV11-1; j_call: TRBJ2-7; cdr3_aa: CASSIPGQAFSYEQYF; cdr3_nt: TGTGCCAGCAGCATACCGGGACAGGCCTTCTCCTACGAGCAGTACTTC
d_call: NA; clone_size: NA; v_call: TRBV19; j_call: TRBJ2-1; cdr3_aa: CASKGLPHYNEQFF; cdr3_nt: TGTGCCAGTAAGGGACTGCCACACTACAATGAGCAGTTCTTC
d_call: TRBD1; clone_size: once; v_call: TRBV20-1; j_call: TRBJ1-5; cdr3_aa: CSAPPRTGSNQPQHF; cdr3_nt: TGCAGTGCCCCCCCCAGGACAGGGAGCAATCAGCCCCAGCATTTT
d_call: NA; clone_size: NA; v_call: TRBV7-9; j_call: TRBJ2-7; cdr3_aa: CASSSGVAYEQYF; cdr3_nt: TGTGCCAGCAGCTCAGGGGTTGCCTACGAGCAGTACTTC
d_call: TRBD2; clone_size: NA; v_call: TRBV7-9; j_call: TRBJ2-1; cdr3_aa: CASSLGLAGDSYNEQFF; cdr3_nt: TGTGCCAGCAGCTTAGGATTGGCGGGGGACTCCTACAATGAGCAGTTCTTC
d_call: TRBD1; clone_size: NA; v_call: TRBV19; j_call: TRBJ1-2; cdr3_aa: CASRAEGARGYTF; cdr3_nt: TGTGCCAGTAGGGCGGAGGGGGCGCGAGGCTACACCTTC
d_call: NA; clone_size: many; v_call: TRBV7-2; j_call: TRBJ1-1; cdr3_aa: CASSLRADTEAFF; cdr3_nt: TGTGCCAGCAGCTTGAGGGCCGACACTGAAGCTTTCTTT
d_call: NA; clone_size: NA; v_call: TRBV28; j_call: TRBJ2-7; cdr3_aa: CASSLRGYDEQYF; cdr3_nt: TGTGCCAGCAGTTTGAGGGGGTATGACGAGCAGTACTTC
d_call: TRBD2; clone_size: NA; v_call: TRBV6-6; j_call: TRBJ2-3; cdr3_aa: CASSRGGIDTQYF; cdr3_nt: TGTGCCAGCAGTCGGGGGGGAATCGATACGCAGTATTTT
d_call: NA; clone_size: NA; v_call: TRBV20-1; j_call: TRBJ1-2; cdr3_aa: CSARLQGSPGYTF; cdr3_nt: TGCAGTGCTAGGCTCCAGGGCTCACCTGGCTACACCTTC
d_call: NA; clone_size: NA; v_call: TRBV19; j_call: TRBJ2-2; cdr3_aa: CASSQQVVPGELFF; cdr3_nt: TGTGCCAGTAGTCAACAGGTAGTGCCCGGGGAGCTGTTTTTT
d_call: NA; clone_size: NA; v_call: TRBV7-2; j_call: TRBJ1-1; cdr3_aa: CASSLARSPGTEAFF; cdr3_nt: TGTGCCAGCAGCTTAGCGCGTAGTCCCGGGACTGAAGCTTTCTTT
d_call: NA; clone_size: NA; v_call: TRBV5-4; j_call: TRBJ1-6; cdr3_aa: CASSTRGQNNSPLHF; cdr3_nt: TGTGCCAGCAGCACACGGGGGCAGAACAATTCACCCCTCCACTTT
d_call: NA; clone_size: NA; v_call: TRBV4-2; j_call: TRBJ2-4; cdr3_aa: CASSQVPGGKNIQYF; cdr3_nt: TGTGCCAGCAGCCAAGTACCCGGGGGCAAAAACATTCAGTACTTC
d_call: TRBD1; clone_size: many; v_call: TRBV7-2; j_call: TRBJ1-1; cdr3_aa: CASSPDSGGASEAFF; cdr3_nt: TGTGCCAGCAGCCCAGATTCAGGGGGCGCAAGTGAAGCTTTCTTT
d_call: NA; clone_size: NA; v_call: TRBV4-3; j_call: TRBJ2-1; cdr3_aa: CASSQWTGAYNEQFF; cdr3_nt: TGCGCCAGCAGCCAATGGACTGGGGCGTACAATGAGCAGTTCTTC
d_call: TRBD1; clone_size: NA; v_call: TRBV7-6; j_call: TRBJ1-1; cdr3_aa: CASSPDRRREAFF; cdr3_nt: TGTGCCAGCAGCCCGGACAGGCGGCGGGAAGCTTTCTTT
d_call: TRBD1; clone_size: once; v_call: TRBV7-8; j_call: TRBJ2-1; cdr3_aa: CASSFRDRDRDEQLF; cdr3_nt: TGTGCCAGCAGCTTCCGGGACAGGGACCGGGATGAGCAGCTCTTC
d_call: NA; clone_size: few; v_call: TRBV27; j_call: TRBJ2-5; cdr3_aa: CASSPGTAPPRTQYF; cdr3_nt: TGTGCCAGCAGTCCCGGGACCGCTCCTCCAAGGACCCAGTACTTC
d_call: NA; clone_size: NA; v_call: TRBV4-2; j_call: TRBJ2-7; cdr3_aa: CASSQGDTHSYEQYF; cdr3_nt: TGTGCCAGCAGCCAAGGGGACACCCACTCCTACGAGCAGTACTTC
d_call: TRBD2; clone_size: NA; v_call: TRBV11-2; j_call: TRBJ2-7; cdr3_aa: CASTSRLAGLAYEQYF; cdr3_nt: TGTGCCAGCACCTCTCGACTAGCGGGGCTTGCCTACGAGCAGTACTTC
d_call: NA; clone_size: NA; v_call: TRBV5-1; j_call: TRBJ1-1; cdr3_aa: CASSLEQGGTEAFF; cdr3_nt: TGCGCCAGCAGCTTGGAACAGGGAGGCACTGAAGCTTTCTTT
d_call: TRBD1; clone_size: few; v_call: TRBV6-1; j_call: TRBJ1-5; cdr3_aa: CASFGQGSQPQHF; cdr3_nt: TGTGCCAGCTTTGGACAGGGGAGTCAGCCCCAGCATTTT
d_call: NA; clone_size: NA; v_call: TRBV20-1; j_call: TRBJ2-1; cdr3_aa: CSASAPHPYNEQFF; cdr3_nt: TGCAGTGCTAGCGCTCCACACCCCTACAATGAGCAGTTCTTC
d_call: NA; clone_size: few; v_call: TRBV24-1; j_call: TRBJ1-5; cdr3_aa: CATSDSLNQPQHF; cdr3_nt: TGTGCCACCAGTGACAGCCTGAATCAGCCCCAGCATTTT
d_call: NA; clone_size: many; v_call: TRBV7-9; j_call: TRBJ1-2; cdr3_aa: CASPSQGTVGYTF; cdr3_nt: TGTGCCAGCCCGTCCCAGGGGACTGTCGGCTACACCTTC
d_call: NA; clone_size: NA; v_call: TRBV20-1; j_call: TRBJ2-1; cdr3_aa: CSARVRGPYNEQFF; cdr3_nt: TGCAGTGCTAGAGTTCGGGGTCCCTACAATGAGCAGTTCTTC
d_call: NA; clone_size: NA; v_call: TRBV27; j_call: TRBJ2-7; cdr3_aa: CASAGFNGEQYF; cdr3_nt: TGTGCCAGCGCGGGCTTCAACGGGGAGCAGTACTTC
d_call: NA; clone_size: few; v_call: TRBV6-2/TRBV6-3; j_call: TRBJ1-6; cdr3_aa: CASSYCGGSCSPLHF; cdr3_nt: TGTGCCAGCAGTTACTGCGGTGGATCTTGTTCACCCCTCCACTTT
d_call: NA; clone_size: few; v_call: TRBV6-8; j_call: TRBJ2-5; cdr3_aa: CASSFGGLPSQETQYF; cdr3_nt: TGTGCCAGCAGTTTCGGGGGACTCCCCTCACAAGAGACCCAGTACTTC
d_call: NA; clone_size: NA; v_call: TRBV15; j_call: TRBJ1-5; cdr3_aa: CATSRAPRFSNQPQHF; cdr3_nt: TGTGCCACCAGCAGAGCCCCACGCTTCAGCAATCAGCCCCAGCATTTT
d_call: NA; clone_size: NA; v_call: TRBV7-2; j_call: TRBJ1-6; cdr3_aa: CASSFQGSPLHF; cdr3_nt: TGTGCCAGCAGCTTCCAAGGTTCACCCCTCCACTTT